These 20 T cell receptor beta chains were sequenced from one sample in a study of early T cells in non-severe SARS-CoV-2 infection. One entry per CDR3 protein results from TCRdb running MiXCR on the 5' RACE reads. Among under 85,000 distinct CDR3 sequences listed, 5% were seen once. Material: whole blood, obtained at baseline. The origin of the receptors is an adult who was a healthcare worker with PCR-confirmed SARS-CoV-2 infection or an uninfected control (not recorded which).

This chain connects TRBV20-1 to TRBJ2-1; D gene uncertain. The CDR3 has 15 residues. V shed 3 bases and J shed 2 bases, with 14 bases lying between them. CDR1 and CDR2 from the germline V gene are DFQATT and SNEGSKA (reference sequence). This chain's CDR3 is CSASALTGAYNEQFF. Written as DNA, the CDR3 is TGCAGTGCTAGTGCTCTAACGGGCGCCTACAATGAGCAGTTCTTC.

This clonotype was detected a few times. This chain uses TRBV15 with TRBJ2-7; the D is unclear. The CDR3 has 12 amino acids. Trimming shortened V by 0 bases and J by 3 bases, and 3 bases separated the two germline ends. Germline values: CDR1 LNHNV, CDR2 YYDKDF (reference sequence). CDR3 sequence: CATSREGYEQYF. The CDR3 nucleotides read TGTGCCACCAGCAGAGAGGGCTACGAGCAGTACTTC. Drawing the rest from reference TRBV15 and TRBJ2-7, the complete variable domain is DAMVIQNPRYQVTQFGKPVTLSCSQTLNHNVMYWYQQKSSQAPKLLFHYYDKDFNNEADTPDNFQSRRPNTSFCFLDIRSPGLGDTAMYLCATSREGYEQYFGPGTRLTVT.

The genes are TRBV5-1 and TRBJ1-2; no clear D. The germline V gene has CDR1 SGHRS and CDR2 YFSETQ. V gave up 2 bases and J gave up 3 bases, with 8 bases separating them. The CDR3 extends over 13 amino acids. The CDR3 sequence: CASSLRKDYGYTF. The CDR3 DNA sequence: TGCGCCAGCAGCTTAAGGAAAGACTATGGCTACACCTTC. Full variable domain (remainder filled in from reference TRBV5-1 and TRBJ1-2): KAGVTQTPRYLIKTRGQQVTLSCSPISGHRSVSWYQQTPGQGLQFLFEYFSETQRNKGNFPGRFSGRQFSNSRSEMNVSTLELGDSALYLCASSLRKDYGYTFGSGTRLTVV.

This clonotype has ten or more counts. The rearrangement links TRBV6-1 to TRBJ1-1; D may be TRBD1 (6 bases). The CDR3 runs to 13 residues. The germline V and J ends were trimmed by 9 bases and 4 bases, with 15 bases remaining between them. Germline V CDR1 and CDR2: MNHNS, SASEGT. For the CDR3, the DNA is TGTGCCAGTAGGGGGGATCTGAGCACTGAAGCTTTCTTT. Translating it yields CASRGDLSTEAFF.

At least ten counts were recorded for this clonotype. This chain links TRBV7-2 with TRBJ1-2, with D maybe TRBD1 (6 bases). V shed 2 bases and J shed 7 bases, with 14 bases lying between them. This CDR3 has 14 residues. Germline lookup yields CDR1 SGHTA and CDR2 FQGNSA. CDR3 DNA: TGTGCCAGCAGCTTACTACAGGGCACGGTTGGCTACACCTTC. Its protein is CASSLLQGTVGYTF.

This clonotype has ten or more counts. The chain links TRBV20-1 to TRBJ2-7; 8 nucleotides agree with TRBD1. Trimming took 3 bases from V and 4 from J; bases not matched to a gene: 5. Germline values: CDR1 DFQATT, CDR2 SNEGSKA (reference sequence). CDR3 size: 13 residues. CDR3 protein: CSARPGQGYEQYF. The CDR3 DNA reads TGCAGTGCTAGGCCCGGACAGGGTTACGAGCAGTACTTC.

This clonotype appeared many times. V is TRBV5-4 and J is TRBJ2-5; D gene unclear. Germline V gene sequence: CDR1 SGHNT, CDR2 YYREEE (reference sequence). The CDR3 is 14 amino acids. V was cut by 1 base and J by 5 bases, with 12 bases left in between. This CDR3 reads CASSLHQDRETQYF. The CDR3 region has the DNA TGTGCCAGCAGCTTGCATCAGGATCGGGAGACCCAGTACTTC.

The chain joins TRBV10-3 to TRBJ2-7; no definite D call. V was cut by 5 bases and J by 6 bases, with 17 bases left in between. Looked up from germline, CDR1 is ENHRY and CDR2 is SYGVKD. The CDR3 has 14 amino acids. CDR3 sequence reads: CAISPQTTVVEQYF. DNA for the CDR3: TGTGCCATCAGTCCACAGACAACGGTGGTCGAGCAGTACTTC.

This clonotype was counted a few times. The chain is built from TRBV5-1 and TRBJ2-4, with TRBD1 as a possible D gene (6 bases). This CDR3 spans 15 amino acids. Germline V CDR1 and CDR2: SGHRS, YFSETQ. Trimming removed 5 bases from V and 0 bases from J, with 12 bases in between. CDR3: CASRQGPIAKNIQYF. CDR3 coding DNA: TGCGCCAGCAGACAGGGACCTATAGCCAAAAACATTCAGTACTTC.

This clonotype was observed many times. In nucleotides, the CDR3 is TGTGCCAGCAGTTTCCGTCCGCATCTCACCGGCTCGTCTGACACTGAAGCTTTCTTT. This codes for CASSFRPHLTGSSDTEAFF. The V and J genes are TRBV12-3 or TRBV12-4 and TRBJ1-1; D gene ambiguous. Trimming left V 3 bases short and J 3 bases short, with 26 bases between. This CDR3 is 19 amino acids long.

This clonotype showed up many times. The V and J genes are TRBV7-9 and TRBJ1-1, with 12 positions matching TRBD1. This CDR3 region has 19 residues. The V segment lost 3 bases and the J segment 1 base; nucleotides outside the gene matches: 12. The germline CDR1 and CDR2 sequences are SEHNR and FQNEAQ (reference sequence). CDR3 nucleotides: TGTGCCAGCAGCTTCGGGACAGGGGGCGCGGGCCTACGGAACACTGAAGCTTTCTTT. Translating gives CASSFGTGGAGLRNTEAFF.

This clonotype was counted many times. The chain uses TRBV9 and TRBJ1-1; the match to TRBD1 covers 7 bases. Germline-derived CDR1 and CDR2 are SGDLS and YYNGEE. Trimming cost V 4 bases and J 11 bases; bases outside gene matches: 11. The length of the CDR3 is 13 residues. CDR3 sequence: CASSPQMGGQAFF. CDR3 DNA: TGTGCCAGCAGCCCACAAATGGGGGGACAGGCTTTCTTT.

The chain carries TRBV30 and TRBJ1-1, with a possible D match to TRBD1 (5 bases). In germline, CDR1 is GTSNPN, CDR2 SVGIG (reference sequence). The CDR3 covers 14 residues. The V end lost 5 bases, the J end lost 1 base, and 14 bases lay between the germline ends. As DNA, the CDR3 is TGTGCCTGGGGGCAGGGTTCTTGGAACACTGAAGCTTTCTTT. It encodes CAWGQGSWNTEAFF.

This clonotype was found many times. The chain joins TRBV29-1 to TRBJ1-2; TRBD1 matches 7 bases. The V gene's germline CDR1 is SQVTM and CDR2 ANQGSEA. Trimming at V came to 3 bases and at J to 7 bases, leaving 5 bases not matched to a gene. The CDR3 sequence is 12 residues long. CDR3 coding DNA: TGCAGCGTTGATAGGGGGCGGGTTGGCTACACCTTC. Translation gives CSVDRGRVGYTF.

The chain links TRBV27 to TRBJ1-1, with D hard to call. Germline CDR1 MNHEY, CDR2 SMNVEV (reference sequence). CDR3 length: 13 amino acids. V was trimmed by 8 bases and J by 0 bases, leaving 10 bases between them. The CDR3 DNA is TGTGCCAGCGGAGGAAGCATGAACACTGAAGCTTTCTTT. Its translation: CASGGSMNTEAFF.

This clonotype was seen many times. The chain recombines TRBV28 with TRBJ1-2; TRBD1 is a possible D gene (5 bases). Trimming cost V 6 bases and J 4 bases, with 21 bases left between them. CDR1 MDHEN and CDR2 SYDVKM come from the germline V gene. The CDR3 has 16 amino acids. The CDR3 here is CASRNPGLQAGYGYTF. The DNA for the CDR3 is TGTGCCAGCAGAAACCCGGGACTACAAGCCGGCTATGGCTACACCTTC.

In this sample, this clonotype turned up many times. The CDR3 protein is CASSLDRGWSPLHF. CDR3 bases: TGTGCCAGCAGTTTGGACAGGGGGTGGTCACCCCTCCACTTT. The V call is TRBV27, the J call TRBJ1-6, with 10 bases fitting TRBD1. The CDR3 length is 14 residues. CDR1 and CDR2 from the germline V gene are MNHEY and SMNVEV (reference sequence). V trimming: 3 bases; J trimming: 10 bases; junction bases outside the gene matches: 3.

The rearrangement uses TRBV5-1 and TRBJ2-2, with D tentatively TRBD2 (5 bases). V gave up 4 bases and J gave up 7 bases, with 8 bases separating them. The CDR3 spans 12 residues. The germline V gene encodes CDR1 SGHRS and CDR2 YFSETQ. DNA of the CDR3: TGCGCCAGCAGCGGAGAGGGCGGGGAGCTGTTTTTT. Translated: CASSGEGGELFF. The variable domain in full, completed from reference TRBV5-1 and TRBJ2-2, reads KAGVTQTPRYLIKTRGQQVTLSCSPISGHRSVSWYQQTPGQGLQFLFEYFSETQRNKGNFPGRFSGRQFSNSRSEMNVSTLELGDSALYLCASSGEGGELFFGEGSRLTVL.

This clonotype was found a few times. The chain employs TRBV11-1 and TRBJ2-7; TRBD1 or TRBD2 may be the D gene (5 bases each). Trimming removed 5 bases at V and 6 bases at J, with 11 bases between. The CDR3 runs to 12 residues. CDR1 SGHAT and CDR2 FQDESV come from the germline V gene (reference sequence). This CDR3 is CASSGYGAEQYF. The CDR3 bases are TGTGCCAGCAGCGGATACGGGGCCGAGCAGTACTTC.

The V gene is TRBV2, the J gene TRBJ1-1; the D gene is possibly TRBD1 (5 bases). Germline V gene data show CDR1 as SNHLY and CDR2 as FYNNEI. This CDR3 has 16 residues. Deletions cut 4 bases from V and 6 bases from J, with 21 bases between. The CDR3 loop is CASSVAGYFQDSEAFF. CDR3 DNA sequence: TGTGCCAGCAGTGTGGCAGGGTATTTTCAGGACTCTGAAGCTTTCTTT. The entire variable domain, with the rest obtained from reference TRBV2 and TRBJ1-1, is as follows: EPEVTQTPSHQVTQMGQEVILRCVPISNHLYFYWYRQILGQKVEFLVSFYNNEISEKSEIFDDQFSVERPDGSNFTLKIRSTKLEDSAMYFCASSVAGYFQDSEAFFGQGTRLTVV.